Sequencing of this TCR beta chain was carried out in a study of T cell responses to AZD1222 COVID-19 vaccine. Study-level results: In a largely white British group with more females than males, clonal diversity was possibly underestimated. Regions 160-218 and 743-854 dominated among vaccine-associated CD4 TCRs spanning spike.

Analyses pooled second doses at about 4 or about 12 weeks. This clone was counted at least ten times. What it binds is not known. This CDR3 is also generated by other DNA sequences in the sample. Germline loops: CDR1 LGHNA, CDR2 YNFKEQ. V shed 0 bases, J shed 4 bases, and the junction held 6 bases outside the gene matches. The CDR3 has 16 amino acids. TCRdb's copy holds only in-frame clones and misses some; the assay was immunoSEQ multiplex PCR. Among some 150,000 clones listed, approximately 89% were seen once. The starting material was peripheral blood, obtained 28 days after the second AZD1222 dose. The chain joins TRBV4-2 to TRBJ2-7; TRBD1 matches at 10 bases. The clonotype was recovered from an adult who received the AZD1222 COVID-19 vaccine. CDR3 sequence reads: CASSQEEGQGRYEQYF. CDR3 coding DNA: TGTGCCAGCAGCCAAGAGGAGGGACAGGGGAGGTACGAGCAGTACTTC.